These 3 T cell receptor beta chains share one sample of origin, sequenced in a study of shared clonotypes between healthy human individuals. Repertoires were generated with immunoSEQ multiplex PCR, while TCRdb's copy carries only in-frame clones and drops some. The sample holds millions of clones, about 92% seen once. The source material was naive CD4+ T cells from PBMCs. Subset of the sample: CD45RA+ positively selected. Source of these receptors: a man in his late teens or twenties in good health. Some clones in this sample may be carry-over from other donors' samples.

V is TRBV30 and J is TRBJ2-1; TRBD2 matches at 11 bases. The V segment lost 0 bases and the J segment 7 bases; nucleotides outside the gene matches: 11. CDR3 length equals 17 residues. Germline-derived CDR1 and CDR2 are GTSNPN and SVGIG (reference sequence). The CDR3 spells CAWSVGQGLAERNEQFF. The CDR3 DNA is TGTGCCTGGAGTGTAGGACAGGGACTAGCGGAAAGAAATGAGCAGTTCTTC.

The chain recombines TRBV4-1 with TRBJ2-7; tentatively, D is TRBD1 (5 bases). The V end lost 0 bases, the J end lost 4 bases, and 19 bases lay between the germline ends. Germline values: CDR1 MGHRA, CDR2 YSYEKL. This CDR3 contains 17 residues. The CDR3 loop is CASSQEVVILRGYEQYF. CDR3 coding DNA: TGCGCCAGCAGCCAAGAGGTGGTCATCCTAAGGGGTTACGAGCAGTACTTC.

The rearrangement joins TRBV28 to TRBJ2-7; 14 nucleotides agree with TRBD2. The V and J ends lost 10 bases and 4 bases, in that order; junction bases with no gene match: 6. CDR3 length: 14 residues. Germline values: CDR1 MDHEN, CDR2 SYDVKM. The CDR3 nucleotides are TGTGCCACCGGGACTAGCGGGAGACTGTACGAGCAGTACTTC. It codes for CATGTSGRLYEQYF.